The clone carrying this T cell receptor beta chain was observed a handful of times. In the authors' methods: Amplifying reference gene primers gave estimates of nucleated cell counts. The repertoire was sequenced with immunoSEQ multiplex PCR; TCRdb's copy has only in-frame clones and lacks some. Clone size and the V and J calls come from that table; the DNA yielded D and trimming. In the table there are some 200,000 clones, 80% to 90% of which are singletons. This record comes from a study of blood T cell repertoires in COVID-19. Study information: There were acute and convalescent COVID-19 samples, and they came from the United States, Italy and Spain. Sample material is recorded as cDNA or gDNA derived from T cells, B-cell-depleted T cells, or PBMCs.

The V end lost 4 bases, the J end lost 5 bases, and 15 bases lay between the germline ends. CDR1 is SGDLS and CDR2 is YYNGEE in the germline V gene. The CDR3 loop spans 14 amino acids. V usage is TRBV9 and J usage is TRBJ2-5, with D tentatively TRBD1 (6 bases). Source material: peripheral blood. The TCR sequence derives from an elderly woman with COVID-19, enrolled during active disease. The CDR3 is CASSLQGTVETQYF. CDR3 coding DNA: TGTGCCAGCAGCTTACAGGGAACGGTGGAGACCCAGTACTTC.